This TCR beta chain was sequenced for a study of a mutant IDH1 vaccine in newly diagnosed glioma. Study-wide context: Treated patients showed a male proportion of approximately 62%, a female proportion of roughly 38%, and a mean age of 40.4 years. Earlier treatment was radiotherapy, temozolomide, or both, with most getting both. The study, taken as a whole, reports: Of all patients, under 95% showed vaccine-induced immune responses. Pseudoprogression looked unconnected to shifts in top peripheral T cell clonotypes.

The time point denotes: baseline, week 1 (first vaccination visit). Treatment indicated: pre-vaccination baseline after standard-of-care therapy. Assay: immunoSEQ multiplex PCR; the TCRdb copy retains only in-frame clones and omits some. This sample has tens of thousands of clones; about four fifths occur once, and the top ten carry approximately 8%. In germline, CDR1 is SNHLY, CDR2 FYNNEI. The CDR3 totals 16 residues. The V end was cut by 2 bases, the J end by 4 bases, with 15 bases between. As for this clone: What it binds is unknown.

The clonotype originates from a woman in her 50s with glioma. V and J are TRBV2 and TRBJ1-5; weak D call: TRBD1 (6 bases). The specimen was PBMCs, collected from a glioma patient treated with radiotherapy, temozolomide or both. Here the CDR3 DNA reads TGTGCCAGCAGTGAATCCGGTACAGGGATTAATCAGCCCCAGCATTTT. Its translation: CASSESGTGINQPQHF. The full variable domain, completed using reference TRBV2 and TRBJ1-5, is EPEVTQTPSHQVTQMGQEVILRCVPISNHLYFYWYRQILGQKVEFLVSFYNNEISEKSEIFDDQFSVERPDGSNFTLKIRSTKLEDSAMYFCASSESGTGINQPQHFGDGTRLSIL.